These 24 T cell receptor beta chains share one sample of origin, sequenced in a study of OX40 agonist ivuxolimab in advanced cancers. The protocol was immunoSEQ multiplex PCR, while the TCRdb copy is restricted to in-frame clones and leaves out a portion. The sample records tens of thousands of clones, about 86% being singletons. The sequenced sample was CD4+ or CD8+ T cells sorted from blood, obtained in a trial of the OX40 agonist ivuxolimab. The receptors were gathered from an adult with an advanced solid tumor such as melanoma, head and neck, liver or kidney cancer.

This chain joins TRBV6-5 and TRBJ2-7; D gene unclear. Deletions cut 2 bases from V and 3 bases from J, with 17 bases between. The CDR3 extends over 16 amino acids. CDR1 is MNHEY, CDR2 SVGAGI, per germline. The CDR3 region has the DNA TGTGCCAGCAGTTACGGCTCTCCCGGTTCTTTCTACGAGCAGTACTTC. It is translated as CASSYGSPGSFYEQYF.

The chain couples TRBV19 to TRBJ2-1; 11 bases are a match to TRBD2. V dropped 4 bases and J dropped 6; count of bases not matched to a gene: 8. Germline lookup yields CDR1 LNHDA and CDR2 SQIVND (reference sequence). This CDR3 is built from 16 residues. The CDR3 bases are TGTGCCAGTAGTACCCCCGGAACTAGCGGGGGCAATGAGCAGTTCTTC. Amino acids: CASSTPGTSGGNEQFF.

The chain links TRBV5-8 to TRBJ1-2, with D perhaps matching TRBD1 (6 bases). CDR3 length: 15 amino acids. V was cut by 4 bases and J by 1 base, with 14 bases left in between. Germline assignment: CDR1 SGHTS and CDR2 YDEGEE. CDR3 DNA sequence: TGTGCCAGCAGCCGATGGACAGTTATTAACTATGGCTACACCTTC. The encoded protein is CASSRWTVINYGYTF. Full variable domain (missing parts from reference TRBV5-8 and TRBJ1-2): EAGVTQSPTHLIKTRGQQATLRCSPISGHTSVYWYQQALGLGLQFLLWYDEGEERNRGNFPPRFSGRQFPNYSSELNVNALELEDSALYLCASSRWTVINYGYTFGSGTRLTVV.

CDR3 region: CASSPTARLQETQYF. The CDR3 region has the DNA TGTGCCAGCAGCCCCACAGCGAGACTGCAAGAGACCCAGTACTTC. The rearrangement uses TRBV9 and TRBJ2-5, with no clear D. CDR1 is SGDLS and CDR2 is YYNGEE in the germline V gene. CDR3 length: 15 residues. Trimming shortened V by 4 bases and J by 2 bases, and 15 bases separated the two germline ends.

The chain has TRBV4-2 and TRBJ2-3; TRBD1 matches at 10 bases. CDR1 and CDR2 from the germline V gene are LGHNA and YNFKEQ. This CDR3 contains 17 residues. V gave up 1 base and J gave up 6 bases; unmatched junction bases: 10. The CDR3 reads CASSQAGGGQGVDTQYF. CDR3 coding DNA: TGTGCCAGCAGCCAAGCTGGGGGAGGACAGGGGGTCGATACGCAGTATTTT.

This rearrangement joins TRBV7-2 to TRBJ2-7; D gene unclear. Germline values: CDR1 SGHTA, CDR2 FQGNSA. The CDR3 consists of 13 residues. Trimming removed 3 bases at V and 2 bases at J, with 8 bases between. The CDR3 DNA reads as TGTGCCAGCAGCTTCACGAGTACCTACGAGCAGTACTTC. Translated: CASSFTSTYEQYF.

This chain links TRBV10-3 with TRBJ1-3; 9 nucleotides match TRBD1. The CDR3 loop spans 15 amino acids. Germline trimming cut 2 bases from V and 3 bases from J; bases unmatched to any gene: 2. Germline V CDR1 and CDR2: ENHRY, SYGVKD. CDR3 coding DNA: TGTGCCATCAGTGAGACAGGGGGCGGTGGAAACACCATATATTTT. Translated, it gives CAISETGGGGNTIYF.

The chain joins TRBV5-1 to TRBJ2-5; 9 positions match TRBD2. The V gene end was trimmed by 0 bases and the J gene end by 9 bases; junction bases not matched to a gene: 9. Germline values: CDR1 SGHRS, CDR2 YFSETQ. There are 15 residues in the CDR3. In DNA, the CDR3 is TGCGCCAGCAGCTTGGCTCTTGCGGGGGGGTTGGCCCAGTACTTC. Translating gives CASSLALAGGLAQYF.

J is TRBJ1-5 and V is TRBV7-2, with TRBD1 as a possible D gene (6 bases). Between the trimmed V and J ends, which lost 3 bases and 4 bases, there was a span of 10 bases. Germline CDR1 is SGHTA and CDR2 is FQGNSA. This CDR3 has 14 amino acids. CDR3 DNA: TGTGCCAGCAGCTTTGGGGACAATAATCAGCCCCAGCATTTT. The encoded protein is CASSFGDNNQPQHF.

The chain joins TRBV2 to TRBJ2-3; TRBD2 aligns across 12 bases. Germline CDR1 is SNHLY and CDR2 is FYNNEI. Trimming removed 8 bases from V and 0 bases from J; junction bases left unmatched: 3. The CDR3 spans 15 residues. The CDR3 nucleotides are TGTGCCAGCTCACTAGCGGGGGGTAGCACAGATACGCAGTATTTT. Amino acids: CASSLAGGSTDTQYF. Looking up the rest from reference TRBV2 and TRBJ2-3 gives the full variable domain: EPEVTQTPSHQVTQMGQEVILRCVPISNHLYFYWYRQILGQKVEFLVSFYNNEISEKSEIFDDQFSVERPDGSNFTLKIRSTKLEDSAMYFCASSLAGGSTDTQYFGPGTRLTVL.

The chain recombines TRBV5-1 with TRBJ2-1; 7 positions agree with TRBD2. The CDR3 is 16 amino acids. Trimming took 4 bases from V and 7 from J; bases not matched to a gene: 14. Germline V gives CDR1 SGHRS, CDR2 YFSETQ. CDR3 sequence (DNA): TGCGCCAGCAGCCAGGGTCACGGCGGGGGAAGGAATGAGCAGTTCTTC. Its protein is CASSQGHGGGRNEQFF.

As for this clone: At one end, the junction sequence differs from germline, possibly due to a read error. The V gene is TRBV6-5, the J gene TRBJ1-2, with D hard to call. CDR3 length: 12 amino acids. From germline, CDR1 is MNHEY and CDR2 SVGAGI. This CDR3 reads CASSPDETGDTF. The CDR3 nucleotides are TGTGCCAGCAGTCCAGATGAGACTGGCGACACCTTC.

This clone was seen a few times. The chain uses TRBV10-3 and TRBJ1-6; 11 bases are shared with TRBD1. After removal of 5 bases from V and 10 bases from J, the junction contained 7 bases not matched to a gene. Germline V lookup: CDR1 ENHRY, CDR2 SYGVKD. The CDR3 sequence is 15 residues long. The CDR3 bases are TGTGCCATCAGTAGGGACAGGGGGAACGAATCACCCCTCCACTTT. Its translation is CAISRDRGNESPLHF.

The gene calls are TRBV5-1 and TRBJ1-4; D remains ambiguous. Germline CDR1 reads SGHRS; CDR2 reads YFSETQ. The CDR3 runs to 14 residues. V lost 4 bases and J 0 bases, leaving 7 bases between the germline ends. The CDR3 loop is CASSPSATNEKLFF. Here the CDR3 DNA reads TGCGCCAGCAGCCCTTCCGCAACTAATGAAAAACTGTTTTTT.

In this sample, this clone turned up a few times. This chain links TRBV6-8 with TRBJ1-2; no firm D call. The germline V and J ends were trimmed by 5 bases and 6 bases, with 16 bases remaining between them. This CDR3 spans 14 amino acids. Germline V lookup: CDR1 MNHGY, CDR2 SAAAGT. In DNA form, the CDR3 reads TGTGCCAGCAGTGAAGTGGCTCAGGCTCATGGCTACACCTTC. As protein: CASSEVAQAHGYTF.

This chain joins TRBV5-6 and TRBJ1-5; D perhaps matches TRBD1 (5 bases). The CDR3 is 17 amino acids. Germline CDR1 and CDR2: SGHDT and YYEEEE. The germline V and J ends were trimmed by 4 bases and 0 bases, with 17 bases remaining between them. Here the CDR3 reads CASSDGTGTSSNQPQHF. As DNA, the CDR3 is TGTGCCAGCAGCGACGGGACGGGAACTAGTAGCAATCAGCCCCAGCATTTT.

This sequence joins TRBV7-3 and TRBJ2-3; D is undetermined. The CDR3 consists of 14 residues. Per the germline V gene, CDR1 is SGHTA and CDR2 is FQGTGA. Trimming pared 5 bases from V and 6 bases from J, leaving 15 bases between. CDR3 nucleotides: TGTGCCAGCAGCGGGAATGGACCTCGGGATACGCAGTATTTT. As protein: CASSGNGPRDTQYF. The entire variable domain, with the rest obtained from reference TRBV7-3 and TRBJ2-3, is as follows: GAGVSQTPSNKVTEKGKYVELRCDPISGHTALYWYRQSLGQGPEFLIYFQGTGAADDSGLPNDRFFAVRPEGSVSTLKIQRTERGDSAVYLCASSGNGPRDTQYFGPGTRLTVL.

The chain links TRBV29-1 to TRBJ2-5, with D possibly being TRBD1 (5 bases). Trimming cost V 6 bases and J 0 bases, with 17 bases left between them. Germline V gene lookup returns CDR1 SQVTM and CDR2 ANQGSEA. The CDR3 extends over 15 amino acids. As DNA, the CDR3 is TGCAGCGTCAATCTTCAGGGAAAATACCAAGAGACCCAGTACTTC. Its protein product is CSVNLQGKYQETQYF. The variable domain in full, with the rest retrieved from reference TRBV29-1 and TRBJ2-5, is SAVISQKPSRDICQRGTSLTIQCQVDSQVTMMFWYRQQPGQSLTLIATANQGSEATYESGFVIDKFPISRPNLTFSTLTVSNMSPEDSSIYLCSVNLQGKYQETQYFGPGTRLLVL.

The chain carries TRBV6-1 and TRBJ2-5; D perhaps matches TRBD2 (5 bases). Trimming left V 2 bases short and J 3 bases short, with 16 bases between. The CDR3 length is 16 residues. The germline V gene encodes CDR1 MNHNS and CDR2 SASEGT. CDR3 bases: TGTGCCAGCAGTGAATGGGGTTCGGGGTTTGAAGAGACCCAGTACTTC. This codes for CASSEWGSGFEETQYF.

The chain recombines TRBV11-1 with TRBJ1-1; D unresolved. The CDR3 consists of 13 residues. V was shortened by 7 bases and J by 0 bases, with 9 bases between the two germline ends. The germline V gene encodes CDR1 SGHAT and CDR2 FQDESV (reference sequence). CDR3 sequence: CASTVDLNTEAFF. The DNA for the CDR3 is TGTGCCAGCACGGTCGACTTGAACACTGAAGCTTTCTTT.

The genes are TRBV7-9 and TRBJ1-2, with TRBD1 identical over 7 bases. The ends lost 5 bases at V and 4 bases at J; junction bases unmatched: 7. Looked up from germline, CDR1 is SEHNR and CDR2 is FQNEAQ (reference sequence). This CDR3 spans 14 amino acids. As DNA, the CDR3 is TGTGCCAGCAGCCTCGGACAGGTTAGCTATGGCTACACCTTC. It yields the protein CASSLGQVSYGYTF.

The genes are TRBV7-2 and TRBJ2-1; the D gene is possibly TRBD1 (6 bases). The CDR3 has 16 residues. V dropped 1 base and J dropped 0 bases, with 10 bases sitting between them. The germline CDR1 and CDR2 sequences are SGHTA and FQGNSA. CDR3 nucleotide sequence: TGTGCCAGCAGCTTAGAGAACAGGGTCTCCTACAATGAGCAGTTCTTC. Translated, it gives CASSLENRVSYNEQFF.

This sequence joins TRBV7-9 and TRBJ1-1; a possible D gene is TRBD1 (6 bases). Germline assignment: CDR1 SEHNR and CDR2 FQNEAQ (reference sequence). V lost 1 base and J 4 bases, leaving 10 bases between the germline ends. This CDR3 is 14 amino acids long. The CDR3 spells CASSLGQARTEAFF. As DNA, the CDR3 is TGTGCCAGCAGCTTAGGACAGGCGCGCACTGAAGCTTTCTTT.

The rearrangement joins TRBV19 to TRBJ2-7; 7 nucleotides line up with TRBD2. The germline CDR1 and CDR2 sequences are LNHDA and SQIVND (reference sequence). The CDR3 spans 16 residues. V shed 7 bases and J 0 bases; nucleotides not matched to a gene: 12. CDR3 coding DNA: TGTGCCAGTATAAGGGCGTATGGGGAGGGCTCCTACGAGCAGTACTTC. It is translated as CASIRAYGEGSYEQYF.